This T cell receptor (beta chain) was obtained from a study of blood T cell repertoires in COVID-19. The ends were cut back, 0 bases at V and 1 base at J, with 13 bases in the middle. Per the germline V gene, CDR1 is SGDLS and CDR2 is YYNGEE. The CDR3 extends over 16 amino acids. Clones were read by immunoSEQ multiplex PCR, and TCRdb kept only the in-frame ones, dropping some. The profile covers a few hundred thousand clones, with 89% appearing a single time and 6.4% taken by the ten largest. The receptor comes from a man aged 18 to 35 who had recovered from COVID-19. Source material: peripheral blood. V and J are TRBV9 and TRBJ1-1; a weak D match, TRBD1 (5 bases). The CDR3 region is CASSVEGRFPNTEAFF. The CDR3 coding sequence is TGTGCCAGCAGCGTAGAGGGGCGCTTCCCGAACACTGAAGCTTTCTTT. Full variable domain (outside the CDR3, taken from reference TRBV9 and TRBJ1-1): DSGVTQTPKHLITATGQRVTLRCSPRSGDLSVYWYQQSLDQGLQFLIQYYNGEERAKGNILERFSAQQFPDLHSELNLSSLELGDSALYFCASSVEGRFPNTEAFFGQGTRLTVV.